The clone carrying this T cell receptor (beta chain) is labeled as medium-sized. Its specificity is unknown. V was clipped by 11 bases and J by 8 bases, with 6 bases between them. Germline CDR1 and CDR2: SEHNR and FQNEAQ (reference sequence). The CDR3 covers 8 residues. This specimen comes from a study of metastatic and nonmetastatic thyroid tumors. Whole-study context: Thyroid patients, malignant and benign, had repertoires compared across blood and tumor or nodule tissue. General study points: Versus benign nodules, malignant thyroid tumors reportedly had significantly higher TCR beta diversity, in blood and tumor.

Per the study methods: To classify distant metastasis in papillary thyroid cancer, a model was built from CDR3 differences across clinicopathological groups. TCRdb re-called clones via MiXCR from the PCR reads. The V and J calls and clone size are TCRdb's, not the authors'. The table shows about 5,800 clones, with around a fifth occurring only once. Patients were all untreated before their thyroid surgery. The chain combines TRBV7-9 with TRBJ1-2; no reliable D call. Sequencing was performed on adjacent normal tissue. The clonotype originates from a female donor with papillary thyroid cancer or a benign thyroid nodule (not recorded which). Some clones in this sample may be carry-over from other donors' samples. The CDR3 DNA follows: TGTGCCCGATGGGGCTACACCTTC. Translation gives CARWGYTF.